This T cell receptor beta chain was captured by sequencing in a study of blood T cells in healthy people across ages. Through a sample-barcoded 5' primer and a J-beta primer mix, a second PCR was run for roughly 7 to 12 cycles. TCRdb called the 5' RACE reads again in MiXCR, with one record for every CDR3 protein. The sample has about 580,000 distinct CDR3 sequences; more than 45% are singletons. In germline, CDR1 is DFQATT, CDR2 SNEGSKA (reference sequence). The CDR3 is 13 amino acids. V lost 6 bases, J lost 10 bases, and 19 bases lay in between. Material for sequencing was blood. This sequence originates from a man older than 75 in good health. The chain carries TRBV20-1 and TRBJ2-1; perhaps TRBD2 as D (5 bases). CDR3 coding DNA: TGCAGTGCCCGAGACCCCCGGGATCGAGAGCAGTTCTTC. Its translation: CSARDPRDREQFF.